This T cell receptor (beta chain) was recorded in a study of T cell responses to AZD1222 COVID-19 vaccine. Study-level results: Dominant CD4 TCR responses targeted spike regions 160-218 and 743-854. Baseline testing showed seropositivity in only a handful of AZD1222 recipients. Targeting of unmutated variant regions was reportedly seen in nearly half of spike-specific TCRs. Clonal diversity may have been underestimated, and the donors were mostly white British, with more females than males.

A note on this clone: The antigen remains undetermined.

The method was immunoSEQ multiplex PCR; TCRdb's version includes in-frame clones alone and lacks a portion of them. The table shows some 96,000 clones, with approximately 89% occurring only once. Source: peripheral blood, taken on day 0 of MenACWY control vaccination. This clonotype originated in an adult in good health.

The chain's CDR3 is CASTAPNGNTIYF. The CDR3 DNA is TGTGCCAGCACCGCCCCGAATGGAAACACCATATATTTT. The V call is TRBV5-4, the J call TRBJ1-3; D ambiguous. The V end was cut by 6 bases, the J end by 3 bases, with 10 bases between. Germline V CDR1 and CDR2: SGHNT, YYREEE (reference sequence). CDR3 length: 13 residues.